A selection of T cell receptor beta chains follows, all from one sample in a study of T-cell memory formation after mild COVID-19. TCRdb re-called the 5' RACE reads through MiXCR, storing one row per CDR3 protein. The sample includes 250,000 to 350,000 distinct CDR3 sequences, around 15% of them seen just once. Sequenced input: PBMCs or a T cell subset sorted from them (not recorded which). The receptors shown here come from a young man who had mild COVID-19 (a few samples of this study predate the infection). Cell type and time point are not known. CDR3s include the opening cysteine and the closing phenylalanine or tryptophan. Clone sizes are given selectively: once, few, many, or a class where the clone is expanded.

few	TRBV9	TRBJ2-5	CASSVEGGAQETQYF
few	TRBV7-9	TRBJ2-1	CASSSRLAGATGEQFF
many	TRBV4-3	TRBJ2-7	CASSQVPGPTIYEQYF
NA	TRBV29-1	TRBJ1-1	CSAEGVQNTEAFF
many	TRBV7-8	TRBJ2-4	CASSLGPAAKNIQYF
few	TRBV4-1	TRBJ2-7	CASSHPGTHEQYF
NA	TRBV15	TRBJ1-5	CATSRDLGKGNQPQHF
many	TRBV7-2	TRBJ1-1	CASSLATGANTEAFF
NA	TRBV5-1	TRBJ2-3	CASSLDFGGEGYTQYF
few	TRBV6-2/TRBV6-3	TRBJ2-1	CASSREPEQFF
few	TRBV28	TRBJ1-6	CASSPRTGVNSPLHF
NA	TRBV6-5	TRBJ2-2	CASSRMGFRINTGELFF
few	TRBV5-1	TRBJ2-5	CASSTVGRGETQYF
few	TRBV30	TRBJ1-4	CAWSSDSNEKLFF
once	TRBV5-1	TRBJ1-1	CASSLGGQGFTEAFF
NA	TRBV20-1	TRBJ2-3	CSASERLEYRDTQYF
few	TRBV5-1	TRBJ2-3	CASSWLAHSDTQYF
few	TRBV14	TRBJ2-1	CASSQGSGSGGEQFF
few	TRBV7-8	TRBJ2-5	CASSWAQGAQETQYF
NA	TRBV5-1	TRBJ2-7	CASSPNIGTGGNEQYF
NA	TRBV5-1	TRBJ2-7	CASSLGGEISYEQYF
NA	TRBV11-1	TRBJ1-4	CASSARQGREKLFF
many	TRBV5-1	TRBJ2-3	CASSGEGADTQYF